The clone carrying this T cell receptor (beta chain) has a count of ten or more. What it binds is not known. The source of the sample is a study of T-cell memory formation after mild COVID-19. Background on the study: TCR clustering was largely donor specific.

V was clipped by 5 bases and J by 2 bases, with 17 bases between them. Per germline, CDR1 DFQATT and CDR2 SNEGSKA (reference sequence). This CDR3 spans 15 amino acids. Study-level results: Proof of SARS-CoV-2 specificity was absent for the second-wave clones that crested on day 37. Clones shrinking between day 15 and 85 showed a balanced CD4/CD8 split, and those that grew later tilted toward CD4+. Contracting clones localized mainly to CM and EM when CD4+ and mainly to EMRA when CD8+.

Each CDR3 protein gets one entry after TCRdb re-called the 5' RACE reads with MiXCR. The sample comprises about 140,000 distinct CDR3 sequences, roughly 14% of which are singletons, and 12% to 15% rests with the top ten. This rearrangement joins TRBV20-1 to TRBJ2-3; a possible D gene is TRBD1 (7 bases). This receptor was obtained from an adult woman who had mild COVID-19 (a few samples of this study predate the infection). Cell type and time point are not known. Sequencing used PBMCs or a T cell subset sorted from them (not recorded which). CDR3: CSAHPRGAYTDTQYF. For the CDR3, the DNA is TGCAGTGCTCACCCCAGGGGGGCCTACACAGATACGCAGTATTTT.